This T cell receptor beta chain originates from a study of blood T cell repertoires in COVID-19. About the study: Italy, Spain and the United States were the sources of the convalescent and acute COVID-19 samples. The cDNA or gDNA used as material had been derived from T cells, B-cell-depleted T cells, or PBMCs.

Under the authors' procedure: For nucleated cells, counts were estimated from reference gene primer amplification. Measured with immunoSEQ multiplex PCR; TCRdb has only the in-frame clones, and not every one. The DNA gave D and trimming, while V, J and clone size come from that table. Here the sample spans about 300,000 clones, 85% to 90% being singletons. The germline V gene encodes CDR1 SGHRS and CDR2 YFSETQ. The CDR3 runs to 14 residues. Trimming shortened V by 1 base and J by 4 bases, and 10 bases separated the two germline ends. This receptor was identified in a man aged 35 to 55 with acute or convalescent COVID-19. The chain has TRBV5-1 and TRBJ2-3; D may be TRBD2 (6 bases). Sequenced material: peripheral blood. Written as DNA, the CDR3 is TGCGCCAGCAGCTTGAGGGAGGAAGCAGATACGCAGTATTTT. This sequence encodes CASSLREEADTQYF. The variable domain in full, with the rest retrieved from reference TRBV5-1 and TRBJ2-3, is KAGVTQTPRYLIKTRGQQVTLSCSPISGHRSVSWYQQTPGQGLQFLFEYFSETQRNKGNFPGRFSGRQFSNSRSEMNVSTLELGDSALYLCASSLREEADTQYFGPGTRLTVL.